The 21 T cell receptor beta chains below were found in one sample sequenced in a study of cytomegalovirus exposure and HLA in healthy donors. PCR primers comprised 60 Vbeta and 13 Jbeta primers. Only in-frame clones appear in the TCRdb table, and some are missing; sequencing was by immunoSEQ multiplex PCR. Of approximately 140,000 clones in the sample, over 60% were seen once. The sample taken for sequencing was PBMCs. The origin of the receptors is a man aged 35 to 55 in good health and CMV-seropositive.

This rearrangement joins TRBV4-1 to TRBJ2-1; 7 nucleotides line up with TRBD2. Germline loops: CDR1 MGHRA, CDR2 YSYEKL. The J segment lost 8 bases and the V segment lost 1 base, leaving 8 bases of the junction unmatched. This CDR3 region has 15 residues. The CDR3 sequence is CASSQAGREPDEQFF. The CDR3 coding sequence is TGCGCCAGCAGCCAAGCGGGGCGGGAGCCGGATGAGCAGTTCTTC.

The rearrangement joins TRBV11-2 to TRBJ2-6, with 11 bases aligning to TRBD2. The germline gives CDR1 SGHAT, CDR2 FQNNGV. The CDR3 consists of 15 residues. V shed 2 bases, J shed 19 bases, and the junction held 13 bases outside the gene matches. DNA for the CDR3: TGTGCCAGCAGCTTAATGGGGCCAACTAGCGGGAGAAGTACTTTC. Amino acid sequence: CASSLMGPTSGRSTF.

This chain uses TRBV11-2 with TRBJ1-6; D ambiguous. Trimming cost V 1 base and J 10 bases, with 8 bases left between them. CDR1 is SGHAT and CDR2 is FQNNGV in the germline V gene. The CDR3 is 13 residues long. The CDR3 DNA is TGTGCCAGCAGCTTAGTCGGGGAATCACCCCTCCACTTT. Protein sequence: CASSLVGESPLHF.

The chain couples TRBV6-5 to TRBJ1-4; D call uncertain. The germline gives CDR1 MNHEY, CDR2 SVGAGI. Trimming left V 3 bases short and J 4 bases short, with 12 bases between. The CDR3 is made up of 15 amino acids. CDR3 sequence: CASSYLGRVNEKLFF. The CDR3 DNA reads as TGTGCCAGCAGTTATTTGGGGAGGGTTAATGAAAAACTGTTTTTT.

The rearrangement uses TRBV19 and TRBJ2-1; D is possibly TRBD2 (6 bases). Trimming cost V 3 bases and J 4 bases, with 10 bases left between them. The CDR3 has 14 amino acids. Germline CDR1 LNHDA, CDR2 SQIVND (reference sequence). Here the CDR3 reads CASSIPGTYNEQFF. CDR3 DNA sequence: TGTGCCAGTAGTATTCCAGGGACTTACAATGAGCAGTTCTTC.

This clone was picked up one time. This rearrangement joins TRBV5-1 to TRBJ2-1, with 11 nucleotides matching TRBD2. CDR1 SGHRS and CDR2 YFSETQ come from the germline V gene. V gave up 4 bases and J gave up 9 bases; unmatched junction bases: 21. This CDR3 has 19 residues. For the CDR3, the DNA is TGCGCCAGCAGCCTCGGGTCTCAGGGGTTTAGCGGGAGGGCCATTGAGCAGTTCTTC. Translating gives CASSLGSQGFSGRAIEQFF.

This chain joins TRBV19 and TRBJ2-1, with unresolved D. Trimming removed 1 base at V and 0 bases at J, with 7 bases between. The CDR3 is 15 amino acids. Germline V gene sequence: CDR1 LNHDA, CDR2 SQIVND (reference sequence). The CDR3, as DNA: TGTGCCAGTAGTATAGCCGCGAGCTCCTACAATGAGCAGTTCTTC. It encodes CASSIAASSYNEQFF.

The rearrangement uses TRBV5-1 and TRBJ2-7, with TRBD2 as a possible D gene (6 bases). Between the trimmed V and J ends, which lost 0 bases and 0 bases, there was a span of 10 bases. The V gene's germline CDR1 is SGHRS and CDR2 YFSETQ. The CDR3 consists of 15 residues. The CDR3 sequence is CASSLGLGISYEQYF. CDR3 in DNA: TGCGCCAGCAGCTTGGGACTAGGGATCTCCTACGAGCAGTACTTC.

This clone has just a few counts. The chain links TRBV9 to TRBJ2-3; 9 positions agree with TRBD2. The CDR3 has 15 amino acids. V lost 5 bases and J lost 6; bases outside the gene matches: 10. CDR1 is SGDLS and CDR2 is YYNGEE in the germline V gene. The CDR3 DNA follows: TGTGCCAGCAGTCTGGGAACTAGCGGGTCGGATACGCAGTATTTT. It yields the protein CASSLGTSGSDTQYF.

This chain connects TRBV6-5 to TRBJ1-2; 8 bases match TRBD1. The junction had 8 bases not matched to a gene; V was cut back by 10 bases and J by 4 bases. Germline V gene lookup returns CDR1 MNHEY and CDR2 SVGAGI. The CDR3 covers 13 residues. The CDR3 loop is CATRDRSFYGYTF. CDR3 sequence (DNA): TGTGCCACCCGGGACAGGTCCTTCTATGGCTACACCTTC.

This clone was observed once. The gene calls are TRBV7-9 and TRBJ2-2, with TRBD2 as a possible D gene (6 bases). V shed 0 bases and J shed 6 bases, with 8 bases lying between them. The CDR3 totals 14 residues. Germline assignment: CDR1 SEHNR and CDR2 FQNEAQ (reference sequence). The CDR3 spells CASSLAGGPGELFF. The CDR3 DNA reads as TGTGCCAGCAGCTTAGCGGGAGGTCCCGGGGAGCTGTTTTTT.

The CDR3 protein is CSASTPSAQFF. In nucleotides, the CDR3 is TGCAGTGCCTCTACCCCTAGCGCGCAGTTCTTC. The rearrangement uses TRBV20-1 and TRBJ2-1, with a tentative D call TRBD2 (6 bases). Looked up from germline, CDR1 is DFQATT and CDR2 is SNEGSKA (reference sequence). The CDR3 length is 11 residues. The V end was cut by 6 bases, the J end by 12 bases, with 15 bases between.

This chain uses TRBV5-1 with TRBJ2-6; D gene uncertain. This CDR3 is built from 13 residues. The V end was cut by 6 bases, the J end by 5 bases, with 9 bases between. The V gene's germline CDR1 is SGHRS and CDR2 YFSETQ. The CDR3 sequence is CASMPGWANVLTF. CDR3 sequence (DNA): TGCGCCAGCATGCCGGGTTGGGCCAACGTCCTGACTTTC. Full variable domain (missing parts from reference TRBV5-1 and TRBJ2-6): KAGVTQTPRYLIKTRGQQVTLSCSPISGHRSVSWYQQTPGQGLQFLFEYFSETQRNKGNFPGRFSGRQFSNSRSEMNVSTLELGDSALYLCASMPGWANVLTFGAGSRLTVL.

The J gene is TRBJ2-1, the V gene TRBV19; D is possibly TRBD2 (6 bases). The CDR3 is made up of 14 amino acids. The germline CDR1 and CDR2 sequences are LNHDA and SQIVND (reference sequence). Deletions cut 4 bases from V and 4 bases from J, with 11 bases between. CDR3 sequence: CASSRGEAYNEQFF. In nucleotides, the CDR3 is TGTGCCAGTAGTAGGGGGGAGGCGTACAATGAGCAGTTCTTC.

This clone occurred a few times. The rearrangement uses TRBV2 and TRBJ1-3; 8 bases map to TRBD1. Germline lookup yields CDR1 SNHLY and CDR2 FYNNEI. Losses at the gene ends were 5 bases for V and 2 bases for J; bases not matched to a gene: 8. The CDR3 length is 16 residues. CDR3 in DNA: TGTGCCAGCAGTCGGGACAGGTCGGCGGCTGGAAACACCATATATTTT. Amino acid sequence: CASSRDRSAAGNTIYF.

V is TRBV19 and J is TRBJ2-2; the match to TRBD1 covers 7 bases. Germline lookup yields CDR1 LNHDA and CDR2 SQIVND (reference sequence). V dropped 2 bases and J dropped 6; count of bases not matched to a gene: 15. The CDR3 consists of 18 residues. Here the CDR3 reads CASSILLGGGQIPGELFF. CDR3 sequence (DNA): TGTGCCAGTAGTATACTCCTGGGTGGGGGACAGATCCCCGGGGAGCTGTTTTTT. Filled out from reference TRBV19 and TRBJ2-2, the complete variable domain reads DGGITQSPKYLFRKEGQNVTLSCEQNLNHDAMYWYRQDPGQGLRLIYYSQIVNDFQKGDIAEGYSVSREKKESFPLTVTSAQKNPTAFYLCASSILLGGGQIPGELFFGEGSRLTVL.

The rearrangement uses TRBV2 and TRBJ2-1, with TRBD2 identical over 14 bases. Losses at the gene ends were 4 bases for V and 8 bases for J; bases not matched to a gene: 4. CDR1 is SNHLY and CDR2 is FYNNEI in the germline V gene. This CDR3 contains 15 residues. CDR3 bases: TGTGCCAGCAGTGTCGGGACTAGCGGGAGCGATGAGCAGTTCTTC. It encodes CASSVGTSGSDEQFF.

The J gene is TRBJ2-5, the V gene TRBV4-1, with TRBD2 matching over 8 bases. CDR3 length: 15 residues. V lost 2 bases and J lost 4; bases outside the gene matches: 6. Per the germline V gene, CDR1 is MGHRA and CDR2 is YSYEKL. The DNA for the CDR3 is TGCGCCAGCAGCCAAACGCCGGGGGGGCTAGAGACCCAGTACTTC. Translated, it gives CASSQTPGGLETQYF.

This chain connects TRBV7-2 to TRBJ2-7; TRBD2 agrees at 12 bases. Trimming took 5 bases from V and 7 from J; bases not matched to a gene: 9. The CDR3 runs to 15 residues. Germline loops: CDR1 SGHTA, CDR2 FQGNSA. In DNA form, the CDR3 reads TGTGCCAGCAGCCCCCGACTAGCGGGAGAGGTTGAGCAGTACTTC. Encoded protein: CASSPRLAGEVEQYF.

The chain recombines TRBV15 with TRBJ1-5; possible D gene TRBD1, 6 bases. Germline CDR1 is LNHNV and CDR2 is YYDKDF (reference sequence). V was shortened by 0 bases and J by 6 bases, with 18 bases between the two germline ends. CDR3 length: 17 residues. CDR3 in DNA: TGTGCCACCAGCAGAGATGGGTCAGGTAGGGGGAGTCAGCCCCAGCATTTT. Translating gives CATSRDGSGRGSQPQHF.

The chain uses TRBV7-8 and TRBJ2-7; 12 bases agree with TRBD2. The CDR3 is 14 residues long. Germline values: CDR1 SGHVS, CDR2 FQNEAQ. Unmatched junction bases numbered 1, after V lost 4 bases and J lost 3 bases. The CDR3 DNA follows: TGTGCCAGCAGCTGGACTAGCGGGGACTACGAGCAGTACTTC. Translated: CASSWTSGDYEQYF.